The sequence of this T cell receptor (beta chain) was determined in a study of blood T cell repertoires in COVID-19. Germline V gives CDR1 LGHNA, CDR2 YSLEER. V was cut by 0 bases and J by 2 bases, with 12 bases left in between. The CDR3 extends over 16 amino acids. Produced via immunoSEQ multiplex PCR; TCRdb's table is partial and in-frame only. The sample has roughly 99,000 clones; over 75% are singletons. Only one count was recorded for this clone. V and J are TRBV4-3 and TRBJ2-3, with D possibly being TRBD2 (5 bases). Input material: peripheral blood. This sequence originates from a woman of 80 years or more with acute or convalescent COVID-19. Here the CDR3 DNA reads TGCGCCAGCAGCCAAGATCTAGCCTGGGCCACAGATACGCAGTATTTT. The encoded protein is CASSQDLAWATDTQYF.